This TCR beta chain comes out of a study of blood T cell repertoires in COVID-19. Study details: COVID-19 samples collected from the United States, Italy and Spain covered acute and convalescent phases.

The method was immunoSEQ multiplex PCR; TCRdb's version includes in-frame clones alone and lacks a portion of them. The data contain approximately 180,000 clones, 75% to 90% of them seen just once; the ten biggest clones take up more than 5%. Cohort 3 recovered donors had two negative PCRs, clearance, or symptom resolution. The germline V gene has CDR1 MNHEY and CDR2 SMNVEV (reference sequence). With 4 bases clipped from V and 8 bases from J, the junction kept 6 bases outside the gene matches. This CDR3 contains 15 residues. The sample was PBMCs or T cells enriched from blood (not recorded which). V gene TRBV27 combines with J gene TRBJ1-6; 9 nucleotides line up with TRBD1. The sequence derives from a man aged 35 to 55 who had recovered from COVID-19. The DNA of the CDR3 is TGTGCCAGCAGTTCATCCGGGACAGGGTATTCACCCCTCCACTTT. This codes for CASSSSGTGYSPLHF.